This TCR beta chain is from a study of blood T cell repertoires in COVID-19 (dated by TCRdb to 2018 to 2020). With regard to the full study: Collaborator samples came from the United States, Italy and Spain and covered acute and convalescent phases of COVID-19. Samples were obtained from the ongoing ImmuneRACE study (first 160 participants) and from some 1,300 subjects provided by 6 global collaborators. Where available, HLA class I and class II types were taken from metadata supplied by the sample provider and were not determined by assay-based typing. The prospective study material was composed of cDNA or gDNA derived from T cells, B-cell-depleted T cells, or PBMCs. The repertoires were released in a freely available public database meant as a resource for research on the immune response to SARS-CoV-2. Deeply sampled blood TCRbeta repertoires from subjects exposed to, actively infected with, or recovered from COVID-19 were included in the dataset. Nearly every sample came with metadata listing a de-identified subject ID, COVID-19 status, age in years and sex. The study at large found these results: The quantity of clinical and demographic metadata differed by source and by participant and was supplied without curation.

In the prospective study, participants were roughly 18 to 90 years old, resided in about two dozen geographic areas of the United States, and were enrolled through a virtual design. In the prospective study, cohorts were assigned on the basis of participant-reported clinical history obtained from a screening survey and a study questionnaire. Recovered participants in ImmuneRACE Cohort 3 were defined by two consecutive negative NP/OP PCR tests, clearance by a healthcare professional, or resolution of symptoms. Mobile phlebotomists in the prospective study collected whole blood, serum and a nasopharyngeal or oropharyngeal swab from every participant. Over an approximately two-month period, participants in the prospective study had the option of providing additional blood draws and questionnaires. Before DNA extraction, prospective study blood samples were shipped either frozen or at room temperature.

TCRbeta CDR3 regions were amplified from genomic DNA using the immunoSEQ Assay, a bias-controlled multiplex PCR. The paper's data handling went like this. Nucleated cell counts per sample were estimated from amplification of reference gene primers within the assay. To quantify the absolute abundance of each unique TCRbeta CDR3 rearrangement, sequence reads were collapsed and filtered. Productive Simpson clonality was computed per sample as the square root of Simpson's diversity index over productive rearrangements. Sourced from immuneACCESS, this table was stored by TCRdb with only in-frame sequences that have V and J called. A share of the clones is absent; for the studies checked, an unresolved V gene accounts for under half, and the remainder has no known explanation. For V, J and clone size, that table is used; D and trimming come from the DNA. This sample holds fewer than 450,000 clones; approximately 90% were observed only once. The biggest ten clones account for more than 1% of the sample.

To note about this clone: Its recognized antigen is unknown. Base qualities are not at hand, and no much larger clone is one base apart.

This receptor was taken from a woman aged 18-30 years who had recovered from COVID-19. Material for sequencing was PBMCs or T cells enriched from blood (not recorded which).

The CDR3 protein sequence reads: CASSFKNSYNSPLHF. The DNA sequence is as follows: TGTGCCAGCAGTTTTAAAAACTCCTATAATTCACCCCTCCACTTT. The sequence is built from TRBV28 and TRBJ1-6, with no confidently assigned D gene. The germline V gene gives CDR1 as MDHEN and CDR2 as SYDVKM. From its cysteine to its phenylalanine, the CDR3 spans 15 amino acids. Here the CDR3 DNA is all that survives: 45 bases in frame from base 1. The junction shows trimming of 3 bases on V and 0 bases on J, plus 6 bases between the germline ends. The CDR3 plus the reference TRBV28 and TRBJ1-6 genes for the other parts give the full variable domain: DVKVTQSSRYLVKRTGEKVFLECVQDMDHENMFWYRQDPGLGLRLIYFSYDVKMKEKGDIPEGYSVSREKKERFSLILESASTNQTSMYLCASSFKNSYNSPLHFGNGTRLTVT.